The source of this TCR beta chain is a study of blood T cells in healthy people across ages. Through a sample-barcoded 5' primer and a J-beta primer mix, a second PCR was run for 7 to 11 cycles. Tagging of each cDNA molecule was performed by a template-switch adaptor with 12 random nucleotides. Each CDR3 protein gets one entry after TCRdb re-called the 5' RACE reads with MiXCR. This sample has hundreds of thousands of distinct CDR3 sequences, with 25% to 35% found just once. Germline V gene sequence: CDR1 MNHEY, CDR2 SVGAGI. The junction had 3 bases not matched to a gene; V was cut back by 0 bases and J by 8 bases. The CDR3 length is 14 residues. Findings of the study overall: PBMCs that were unsorted prevented a conclusive naive versus antigen-experienced comparison. Roughly linearly, TCR beta diversity per million T cells fell as age increased.

This clonotype was recorded at least ten times. Its matching antigen is unknown. The individuals who served as donors were healthy Caucasians living in Russia, aged about 6 to 95. The chain has TRBV6-5 and TRBJ1-4; 7 nucleotides match TRBD1. The sequenced sample consisted of blood. The TCR originated in a woman older than 75 in good health. CDR3 coding DNA: TGTGCCAGCAGTTACTCAATCAGGGGGGAAAAACTGTTTTTT. Amino acid sequence: CASSYSIRGEKLFF.